This T cell receptor (beta chain) was sequenced during a study of T cell repertoires in cytomegalovirus infection. Study as a whole: Use of recently identified HLA-C-restricted and well-studied HLA-B-restricted CMV epitopes was part of the study. Shared public TCR beta signatures pointed to both CMV infection and a matching HLA type.

This clonotype was observed a handful of times. Antigen: not known. General observations from the study: Public TCR beta family frequency separated CMV-and-HLA carriers, including in an independent cohort. HLA-C-restricted CMV-specific TCR beta clonotypes were dominant in the ex vivo response.

TCRdb reprocessed the reads via MiXCR and lists one record per CDR3 protein. This sample carries 250,000 to 300,000 distinct CDR3 sequences, around 20% of them seen once, and the ten largest clones take about 21%. This receptor was identified in a human donor in good health (CMV status not recorded). Some clones in this sample may be carry-over from other donors' samples. This specimen was cultured PBMCs, taken from culture after CMV antigen stimulation.

The chain's CDR3 is CASRVEGEQYF. CDR3 in DNA: TGTGCCAGCAGGGTTGAGGGGGAGCAGTACTTC. The V gene is TRBV2, the J gene TRBJ2-7, with D perhaps being TRBD1 or TRBD2 (5 bases each). The CDR3 is 11 residues long. Trimming removed 6 bases from V and 7 bases from J, with 10 bases in between. Germline loops: CDR1 SNHLY, CDR2 FYNNEI.